These T cell receptor beta chains were read from a single sample in a study of cytomegalovirus exposure and HLA in healthy donors. Sequencing was performed with immunoSEQ multiplex PCR; in TCRdb, only in-frame clones are kept and a portion is missing. Among 120,000 to 150,000 clones, about 84% were seen once, and the ten largest hold roughly 3.4%. The specimen was PBMCs. The receptors originated from a male donor in good health and CMV-seronegative. Each CDR3 is given with its conserved first and last residue. A D gene is named only where the DNA matches it firmly. Expanded clones are given a class, and other clones once, few, many or no size at all.

D,J,V,size,DNA,CDR3
.,TRBJ1-1,TRBV4-1,.,TGCGCCAGCAGCCAAAACAGGGCAATGAACACTGAAGCTTTCTTT,CASSQNRAMNTEAFF
TRBD2,TRBJ2-1,TRBV28,.,TGTGCCAGCCGTGAAGGTAGCGGGAGTGACTACAATGAGCAGTTCTTC,CASREGSGSDYNEQFF
.,TRBJ2-7,TRBV6-5,.,TGTGCCAGCAGTTACTCGAAACAGCACGAGCAGTACTTC,CASSYSKQHEQYF
TRBD1,TRBJ1-4,TRBV7-8,.,TGTGCCAGCAGCTTCGACAGGGGGCATGAAAAACTGTTTTTT,CASSFDRGHEKLFF
TRBD2,TRBJ2-1,TRBV2,.,TGTGCCAGCATCCTGACTAGCGGGAGCAATGAGCAGTTCTTC,CASILTSGSNEQFF
TRBD2,TRBJ2-4,TRBV27,once,TGTGCCAGCAGGGGGATCAACTGGACTAGCGCTGACATTCAGTACTTC,CASRGINWTSADIQYF
.,TRBJ2-1,TRBV4-1,.,TGCGCCAGCAGCCAAGTGTTTCAAGGGGGGGAAGCACCCTACAATGAGCAGTTCTTC,CASSQVFQGGEAPYNEQFF
.,TRBJ2-3,TRBV4-1,once,TGCGCCAGCAGCCAAGATAACAACCTCGGGATCACAGATACGCAGTATTTT,CASSQDNNLGITDTQYF
.,TRBJ1-3,TRBV19,.,TGTGCCAGTAGTATAATGGCAGGGTCTGGAAACACCATATATTTT,CASSIMAGSGNTIYF
TRBD2,TRBJ2-2,TRBV6-1,.,TGTGCCAGCAGTGATACTAGCGGGAGGTCATTTTCTTACACCGGGGAGCTGTTTTTT,CASSDTSGRSFSYTGELFF
.,TRBJ2-1,TRBV9,.,TGTGCCAGCAGCGTAGAGGGGGGGAAGGTTTATGAGCAGTTCTTC,CASSVEGGKVYEQFF
.,TRBJ2-7,TRBV5-8,few,TGTGCCAGCAGCTTGAGTGATCGGGAAGGCAACGAGCAGTACTTC,CASSLSDREGNEQYF
TRBD1,TRBJ1-2,TRBV19,once,TGTGCCAGTAACAAGCAGGGGGTTACCTATGGCTACACCTTC,CASNKQGVTYGYTF
.,TRBJ1-5,TRBV28,.,TGTGCTCATTCGGAGCAGGGCTTTCAGCCCCAGCATTTT,CAHSEQGFQPQHF
TRBD1,TRBJ1-4,TRBV5-1,.,TGCGCCAGCAGCGGCGGGACAGGGGACGAAAAACTGTTTTTT,CASSGGTGDEKLFF
.,TRBJ2-3,TRBV7-3,once,TGTGCCAGCAGCTACGCGCCTGTCGGGAGTGGGCCAGATACGCAGTATTTT,CASSYAPVGSGPDTQYF
TRBD1,TRBJ2-1,TRBV5-6,.,TGTGCCAGCAGCTTGGTTGAGACAGGGGGTAGTGAGCAGTTCTTC,CASSLVETGGSEQFF
TRBD1,TRBJ1-6,TRBV5-1,.,TGCGCCAGCAGCCCCATCTCGGGACAGGGGGTGAATTCACCCCTCCACTTT,CASSPISGQGVNSPLHF
.,TRBJ1-2,TRBV18,.,TGTGCCAGCTCACCAACGGGACAAACCAAGACAAATGGCTACACCTTC,CASSPTGQTKTNGYTF
.,TRBJ1-4,TRBV5-1,.,TGCGCCAGCAGCCCTTTGGTAGGGGATGAAAAACTGTTTTTT,CASSPLVGDEKLFF
TRBD1,TRBJ1-2,TRBV2,.,TGTGCCAGCATCCCTCGGACAGGGGGCCATAACTATGGCTACACCTTC,CASIPRTGGHNYGYTF
.,TRBJ2-2,TRBV28,.,TGTGCCAGCAGTTCTGCGGGACAGAGGAACACCGGGGAGCTGTTTTTT,CASSSAGQRNTGELFF
TRBD1,TRBJ2-7,TRBV28,.,TGTGCCAGCAGCCAACGGACAGGTAGGAACGAGCAGTACTTC,CASSQRTGRNEQYF
.,TRBJ1-1,TRBV29-1,.,TGCAGCGTTGCCCCCCGCCGGGCTTTCTTT,CSVAPRRAFF
.,TRBJ1-5,TRBV6-5,.,TGTGCCAGCAGCCCCCTCGGTCAGCCCCAGCATTTT,CASSPLGQPQHF
TRBD2,TRBJ2-5,TRBV27,.,TGTGCCAGCAGTTTTTACGGGACTACTCAAGAGACCCAGTACTTC,CASSFYGTTQETQYF
.,TRBJ2-1,TRBV27,.,TGTGCCAGCAGTTTATCGTCACCACTGAATGAGCAGTTCTTC,CASSLSSPLNEQFF
.,TRBJ2-7,TRBV4-3,few,TGCGCCAGCAGCCAAAACCCCGGCCGGGTACACGAGCAGTACTTC,CASSQNPGRVHEQYF
TRBD2,TRBJ2-1,TRBV4-1,.,TGCGCCAGCAGCCAAGTCCCTAGCGGGAGGGCCAATGAGCAGTTCTTC,CASSQVPSGRANEQFF
TRBD1,TRBJ2-7,TRBV19,.,TGTGCCAGTAGTATTTTGTTCGGGATAGGGGACAGGGGGAGAAACGAGCAGTACTTC,CASSILFGIGDRGRNEQYF
TRBD2,TRBJ2-3,TRBV2,.,TGTGCCAGCAGCGGCATAGCGGGGGGGAGCACAGATACGCAGTATTTT,CASSGIAGGSTDTQYF
TRBD2,TRBJ2-1,TRBV4-2,.,TGTGCCAGCAGCCAATCAGCTCTAGCGGGGGGGTACAATGAGCAGTTCTTC,CASSQSALAGGYNEQFF
.,TRBJ2-7,TRBV5-4,few,TGTGCCAGCAGCTTTAAGGGACTTAGGAACAACGAGCAGTACTTC,CASSFKGLRNNEQYF
.,TRBJ2-7,TRBV5-1,.,TGCGCCAGCAGCTTTCGCTCCTTCGACAGGCAATCTCGGGGCGAGCAGTACTTC,CASSFRSFDRQSRGEQYF
.,TRBJ1-4,TRBV5-1,.,TGCGCCAGCAGCCCCGGGTCAACGGTACGCGACGAAAATGAAAAACTGTTTTTT,CASSPGSTVRDENEKLFF
.,TRBJ1-5,TRBV19,.,TGTGCCAGTAGTATTGAGGTTAATCAGCCCCAGCATTTT,CASSIEVNQPQHF
.,TRBJ1-3,TRBV5-4,.,TGTGCCAGCAGCAAAGGAGGGGACACCATATATTTT,CASSKGGDTIYF
TRBD1,TRBJ1-6,TRBV7-6,.,TGTGCCAGCAGCAAAGACAGGGGTTCTAATTCACCCCTCCACTTT,CASSKDRGSNSPLHF
.,TRBJ1-4,TRBV7-2,.,TGTGCCAGCAGCTTAGACAGTACAACTAATGAAAAACTGTTTTTT,CASSLDSTTNEKLFF
.,TRBJ1-1,TRBV6-5,few,TGTGCCAGCACTCCCCGGCGGGACGCGACTGAAGCTTTCTTT,CASTPRRDATEAFF
TRBD2,TRBJ2-7,TRBV27,.,TGTGCCAGCAGTCGCCTAGCGGGAGGCCGTTCCTACGAGCAGTACTTC,CASSRLAGGRSYEQYF
.,TRBJ2-3,TRBV11-3,.,TGTGCCAGCAGCCCCCTAGCTAGCACAGATACGCAGTATTTT,CASSPLASTDTQYF
TRBD2,TRBJ2-1,TRBV4-1,.,TGCGCCAGCAGCCAAGATCTCAGCGGGGGGCCTCGGTACAATGAGCAGTTCTTC,CASSQDLSGGPRYNEQFF
TRBD1,TRBJ2-6,TRBV19,.,TGTGCCAGTAGTATGTGGACAGGAGGCTCCGGGGCCAACGTCCTGACTTTC,CASSMWTGGSGANVLTF
.,TRBJ1-1,TRBV4-2,.,TGTGCCAGCAGCCAAGACGTAGGCGGGGGGCGTACTGAAGCTTTCTTT,CASSQDVGGGRTEAFF
TRBD2,TRBJ2-5,TRBV10-3,.,TGTGCCATCAGTACCGGGAGGACACAAGAGACCCAGTACTTC,CAISTGRTQETQYF
TRBD2,TRBJ2-7,TRBV28,.,TGTGCCAGCAGTTTATGGTCTAGCGGCCCCTTCTCCTACGAGCAGTACTTC,CASSLWSSGPFSYEQYF
TRBD1,TRBJ2-5,TRBV7-9,.,TGTGCCAGCAGCCCGGACAGGAACCAAGAGACCCAGTACTTC,CASSPDRNQETQYF
.,TRBJ2-1,TRBV11-3,.,TGTGCCAGCAGCTTAGGCGGGAAAGGGGCCTACAATGAGCAGTTCTTC,CASSLGGKGAYNEQFF
TRBD2,TRBJ2-3,TRBV29-1,.,TGCAGCGTTGACTACGAACAGCTAGCGGGATTTATAGATACGCAGTATTTT,CSVDYEQLAGFIDTQYF
TRBD2,TRBJ2-3,TRBV2,.,TGTGCCAGCAGTGACGATCCGGGACTAGCGTCTGCAGATACGCAGTATTTT,CASSDDPGLASADTQYF
.,TRBJ2-5,TRBV28,.,TGTGCCAGCAGGGAGGTCAAAGAGACCCAGTACTTC,CASREVKETQYF
.,TRBJ1-1,TRBV13,.,TGTGCCGGCACGGGGATGAACACTGAAGCTTTCTTT,CAGTGMNTEAFF
TRBD1,TRBJ1-4,TRBV6-5,once,TGTGCCAGCAGTTACTCAACCGGGACAGGAGATGAAAAACTGTTTTTT,CASSYSTGTGDEKLFF
.,TRBJ1-3,TRBV5-8,few,TGTGCCAGCAGCTTGGCCGGAACAGGACCCCTACGTGCGGGAAACACCATATATTTT,CASSLAGTGPLRAGNTIYF
.,TRBJ2-5,TRBV4-3,.,TGCGCCAGCAGCCAAGGCGGCAGGGAAGAGACCCAGTACTTC,CASSQGGREETQYF
.,TRBJ1-2,TRBV29-1,.,TGCAGCGTTATAACGGGGGAGGGTGGCTACACCTTC,CSVITGEGGYTF
.,TRBJ2-6,TRBV18,.,TGTGCCAGCTCACCACGACTCTCTGGGGCCAACGTCCTGACTTTC,CASSPRLSGANVLTF